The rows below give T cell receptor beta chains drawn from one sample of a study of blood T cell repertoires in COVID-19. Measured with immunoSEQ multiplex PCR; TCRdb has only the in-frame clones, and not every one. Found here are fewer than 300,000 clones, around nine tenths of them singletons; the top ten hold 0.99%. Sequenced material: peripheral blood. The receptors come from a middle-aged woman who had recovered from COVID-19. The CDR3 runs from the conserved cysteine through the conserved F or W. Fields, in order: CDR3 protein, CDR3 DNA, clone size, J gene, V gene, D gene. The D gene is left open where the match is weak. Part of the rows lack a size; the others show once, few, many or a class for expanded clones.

CDR3aa: CASSPGGMNTEAFF
CDR3nt: TGTGCCAGCAGCCCCGGGGGAATGAACACTGAAGCTTTCTTT
abundance: .
j_gene: TRBJ1-1
v_gene: TRBV7-2
d_gene: .

CDR3aa: CAWTVDRGGYTF
CDR3nt: TGTGCCTGGACCGTGGACAGGGGTGGCTACACCTTC
abundance: .
j_gene: TRBJ1-2
v_gene: TRBV30
d_gene: TRBD1

CDR3aa: CASSTTRSGGDTQYF
CDR3nt: TGTGCCAGCAGCACGACCCGGTCGGGTGGAGATACGCAGTATTTT
abundance: .
j_gene: TRBJ2-3
v_gene: TRBV2
d_gene: .

CDR3aa: CASSSGLAGDHEQYF
CDR3nt: TGTGCCAGCAGCTCGGGACTAGCGGGAGACCACGAGCAGTACTTC
abundance: .
j_gene: TRBJ2-7
v_gene: TRBV13
d_gene: TRBD2

CDR3aa: CASSQPPGQGPYEQYF
CDR3nt: TGTGCCAGCAGCCAACCCCCGGGACAGGGCCCCTACGAGCAGTACTTC
abundance: .
j_gene: TRBJ2-7
v_gene: TRBV7-2
d_gene: TRBD1

CDR3aa: CASSSRQGQTEAFF
CDR3nt: TGTGCCAGCAGCTCACGACAGGGTCAGACTGAAGCTTTCTTT
abundance: .
j_gene: TRBJ1-1
v_gene: TRBV5-6
d_gene: TRBD1

CDR3aa: CASSPRGAGEKLFF
CDR3nt: TGTGCCAGCAGCCCACGGGGGGCCGGTGAAAAACTGTTTTTT
abundance: .
j_gene: TRBJ1-4
v_gene: TRBV7-6
d_gene: .

CDR3aa: CASSPGQGTYEQYF
CDR3nt: TGTGCCAGCAGCCCGGGACAGGGCACCTACGAGCAGTACTTC
abundance: .
j_gene: TRBJ2-7
v_gene: TRBV6-2/TRBV6-3
d_gene: TRBD1

CDR3aa: CASSLEGVGKLFF
CDR3nt: TGTGCCAGCAGCTTAGAGGGAGTGGGGAAACTGTTTTTT
abundance: .
j_gene: TRBJ1-4
v_gene: TRBV11-2
d_gene: .

CDR3aa: CASSPIAVNEQFF
CDR3nt: TGTGCCAGCTCACCCATAGCGGTAAATGAGCAGTTCTTC
abundance: once
j_gene: TRBJ2-1
v_gene: TRBV18
d_gene: .

CDR3aa: CASSLSGRGAYEQYF
CDR3nt: TGCGCCAGCAGCTTGTCTGGGCGGGGGGCCTACGAGCAGTACTTC
abundance: .
j_gene: TRBJ2-7
v_gene: TRBV5-1
d_gene: TRBD2

CDR3aa: CASSPPTRTGELFF
CDR3nt: TGCGCCAGCAGCCCGCCTACCAGGACCGGGGAGCTGTTTTTT
abundance: .
j_gene: TRBJ2-2
v_gene: TRBV4-1
d_gene: .

CDR3aa: CASSLGGVGQETQYF
CDR3nt: TGTGCCAGCAGCTTAGGCGGAGTTGGGCAAGAGACCCAGTACTTC
abundance: .
j_gene: TRBJ2-5
v_gene: TRBV7-2
d_gene: .

CDR3aa: CASSYRGPDTEAFF
CDR3nt: TGTGCCAGCAGTTACAGGGGGCCTGACACTGAAGCTTTCTTT
abundance: .
j_gene: TRBJ1-1
v_gene: TRBV6-2/TRBV6-3
d_gene: TRBD1

CDR3aa: CASSVGPSGSEDTQYF
CDR3nt: TGTGCCAGCAGCGTAGGTCCTAGCGGGAGCGAGGATACGCAGTATTTT
abundance: .
j_gene: TRBJ2-3
v_gene: TRBV9
d_gene: TRBD2

CDR3aa: CASTRGGLRGYTF
CDR3nt: TGTGCCAGCACCCGAGGGGGCCTGAGAGGCTACACCTTC
abundance: .
j_gene: TRBJ1-2
v_gene: TRBV7-9
d_gene: TRBD1

CDR3aa: CAWNLGRGYNEQFF
CDR3nt: TGTGCCTGGAATCTTGGGCGGGGCTACAATGAGCAGTTCTTC
abundance: .
j_gene: TRBJ2-1
v_gene: TRBV30
d_gene: .

CDR3aa: CASFQATNTEAFF
CDR3nt: TGTGCCAGCTTCCAGGCAACAAACACTGAAGCTTTCTTT
abundance: .
j_gene: TRBJ1-1
v_gene: TRBV12-3/TRBV12-4
d_gene: .

CDR3aa: CASSMGRGDGRSGANVLTF
CDR3nt: TGTGCCAGTAGTATGGGGCGGGGGGACGGACGGTCTGGGGCCAACGTCCTGACTTTC
abundance: .
j_gene: TRBJ2-6
v_gene: TRBV19
d_gene: TRBD2